One TCR beta chain is described in this entry. Looked up from germline, CDR1 is SGHTA and CDR2 is FQGNSA. Unmatched junction bases numbered 6, after V lost 7 bases and J lost 2 bases. The CDR3 covers 14 residues. This entry belongs to a study of yellow fever vaccine responses in identical twins. One entry per CDR3 protein results from TCRdb running MiXCR on the RT-PCR reads. This table has some 14,000 distinct CDR3 sequences, roughly 80% appearing once. This sequence originates from a woman aged 18-29 years who received the yellow fever vaccine. Here the sequenced sample was T cells from blood (PBMCs), unsorted or a sorted subset (not recorded which), taken before or after yellow fever vaccination (not recorded which). The V gene is TRBV7-2, the J gene TRBJ2-5; 8 bases are shared with TRBD2. The CDR3 region is CASTVAGIQETQYF. CDR3 nucleotides: TGTGCCAGCACCGTAGCGGGGATTCAAGAGACCCAGTACTTC.